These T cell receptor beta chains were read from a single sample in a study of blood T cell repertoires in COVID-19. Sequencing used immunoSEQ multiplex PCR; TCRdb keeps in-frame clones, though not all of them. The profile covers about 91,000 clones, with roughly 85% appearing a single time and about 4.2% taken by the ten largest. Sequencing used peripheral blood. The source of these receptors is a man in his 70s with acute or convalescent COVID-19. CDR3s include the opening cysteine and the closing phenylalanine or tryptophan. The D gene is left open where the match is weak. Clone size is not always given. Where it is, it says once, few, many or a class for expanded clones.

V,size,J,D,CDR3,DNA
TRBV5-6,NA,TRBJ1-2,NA,CASSLSLNYGYTF,TGTGCCAGCAGCTTGTCCCTTAACTATGGCTACACCTTC
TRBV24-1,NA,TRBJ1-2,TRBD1,CATSDSHRGNYGYTF,TGTGCCACCAGTGATTCCCACAGGGGAAACTATGGCTACACCTTC
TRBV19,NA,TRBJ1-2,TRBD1,CASSPQQGNYGYTF,TGTGCCAGTAGTCCGCAACAGGGGAACTATGGCTACACCTTC
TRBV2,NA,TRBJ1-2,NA,CASSVSRQVVGTDGYTF,TGTGCCAGCAGTGTATCTCGACAGGTAGTCGGGACCGATGGCTACACCTTC
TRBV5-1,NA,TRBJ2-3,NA,CASSFTASTSTDTQYF,TGCGCCAGCAGCTTTACGGCTTCGACTAGCACAGATACGCAGTATTTT
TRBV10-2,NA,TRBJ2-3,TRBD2,CASIPPGGAKQYF,TGCGCCAGCATCCCCCCGGGGGGTGCAAAGCAGTATTTT
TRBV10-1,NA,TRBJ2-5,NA,CASSDLGGGPYQETQYF,TGCGCCAGCAGTGACCTTGGGGGGGGGCCCTACCAAGAGACCCAGTACTTC
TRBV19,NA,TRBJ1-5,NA,CASSTQTRRQPQHF,TGTGCCAGTAGTACCCAGACGAGGAGGCAGCCCCAGCATTTT
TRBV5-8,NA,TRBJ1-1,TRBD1,CASSRLQGTNTEAFF,TGTGCCAGCAGCCGGCTACAGGGGACGAACACTGAAGCTTTCTTT
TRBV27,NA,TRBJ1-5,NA,CASSPRGPMFSNQPQHF,TGTGCCAGCAGCCCCAGGGGCCCGATGTTTAGCAATCAGCCCCAGCATTTT
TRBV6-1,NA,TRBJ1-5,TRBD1,CASSEGQGASQPQHF,TGTGCCAGCAGTGAGGGACAGGGGGCGAGTCAGCCCCAGCATTTT
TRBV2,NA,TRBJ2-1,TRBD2,CASTFLAGALSREQFF,TGTGCCAGCACGTTTCTAGCGGGGGCCCTCAGTCGGGAGCAGTTCTTC
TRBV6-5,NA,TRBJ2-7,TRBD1,CASSSLGTGKDEQYF,TGTGCCAGCAGTTCTCTCGGGACAGGGAAAGACGAGCAGTACTTC
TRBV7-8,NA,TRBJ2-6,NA,CASSLEGVGANVLTF,TGTGCCAGCAGCTTAGAGGGGGTTGGGGCCAACGTCCTGACTTTC
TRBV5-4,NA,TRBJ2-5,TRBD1,CASSQTGAQETQYF,TGTGCCAGCAGCCAGACAGGGGCACAAGAGACCCAGTACTTC
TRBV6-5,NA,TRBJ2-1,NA,CASSLGANEQFF,TGTGCCAGCAGTTTAGGGGCGAATGAGCAGTTCTTC
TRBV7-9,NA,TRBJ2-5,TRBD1,CASSPRQGGPVAQYF,TGTGCCAGCAGCCCTCGACAGGGGGGCCCGGTGGCCCAGTACTTC
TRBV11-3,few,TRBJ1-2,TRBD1,CASRPGQGNGYTF,TGTGCCAGCAGACCGGGACAGGGTAACGGCTACACCTTC
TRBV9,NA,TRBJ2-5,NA,CASSPFWAGQETQYF,TGTGCCAGCAGCCCGTTTTGGGCGGGCCAAGAGACCCAGTACTTC
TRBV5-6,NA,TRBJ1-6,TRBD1,CASSLKGADSPLHF,TGTGCCAGCAGCCTTAAGGGGGCTGATTCACCCCTCCACTTT
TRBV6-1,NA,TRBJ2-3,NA,CASSERDTQYF,TGTGCCAGCAGTGAGCGAGATACGCAGTATTTT
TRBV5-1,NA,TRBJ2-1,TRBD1,CASSQAPGQGYNEQFF,TGCGCCAGCAGTCAAGCTCCGGGACAGGGGTACAATGAGCAGTTCTTC
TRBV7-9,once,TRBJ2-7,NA,CASSLELRYEQYF,TGTGCCAGCAGCTTAGAATTGAGGTACGAGCAGTACTTC
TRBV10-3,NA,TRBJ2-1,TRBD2,CAMGGYDEQFF,TGTGCCATGGGGGGGTACGATGAGCAGTTCTTC
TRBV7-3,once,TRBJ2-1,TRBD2,CASSPGLAAANEQFF,TGTGCCAGCAGCCCCGGACTAGCCGCTGCCAATGAGCAGTTCTTC
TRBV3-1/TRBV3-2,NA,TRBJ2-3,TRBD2,CASSSLGGEGTDTQYF,TGTGCCAGCAGCTCTCTTGGGGGGGAGGGCACAGATACGCAGTATTTT
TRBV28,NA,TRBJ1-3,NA,CASSPPPSSGNTIYF,TGTGCCAGCAGTCCCCCTCCCTCCTCTGGAAACACCATATATTTT
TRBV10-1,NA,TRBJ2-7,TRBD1,CASSGGQGGEQYF,TGCGCCAGCAGTGGGGGACAGGGCGGCGAGCAGTACTTC
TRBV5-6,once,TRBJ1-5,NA,CASSSGTRRGNQPQHF,TGTGCCAGCAGCTCCGGCACTCGGAGGGGCAATCAGCCCCAGCATTTT
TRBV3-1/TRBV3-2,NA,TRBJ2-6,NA,CASSNTGPPGANVLTF,TGTGCCAGCAGCAACACAGGGCCCCCTGGGGCCAACGTCCTGACTTTC
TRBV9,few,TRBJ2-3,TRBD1,CASSVGNRGGTDTQYF,TGTGCCAGCAGCGTAGGGAACAGGGGGGGCACAGATACGCAGTATTTT
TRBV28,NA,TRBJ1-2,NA,CASSLWGRSHYGYTF,TGTGCCAGCAGTTTATGGGGGCGCAGTCACTATGGCTACACCTTC
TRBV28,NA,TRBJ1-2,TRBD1,CASIRDRVSRGYTF,TGTGCCAGCATTAGGGACAGAGTATCGCGTGGCTACACCTTC
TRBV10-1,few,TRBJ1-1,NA,CASSEALEGEAFF,TGCGCCAGCAGTGAGGCCCTAGAGGGTGAAGCTTTCTTT
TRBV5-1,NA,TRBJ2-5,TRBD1,CASSRGQNQETQYF,TGCGCCAGCAGCCGGGGACAGAATCAAGAGACCCAGTACTTC
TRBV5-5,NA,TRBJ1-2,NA,CASSMEQGSMGYTF,TGTGCCAGCAGCATGGAACAGGGCTCCATGGGCTACACCTTC
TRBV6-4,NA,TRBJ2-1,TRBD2,CASSDSGLVSSEQFF,TGTGCCAGCAGTGACTCGGGACTAGTGTCGAGTGAGCAGTTCTTC
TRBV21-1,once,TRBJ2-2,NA,CASSLAGGFNTGELFF,TGTGCCAGCAGCTTAGCGGGGGGCTTTAACACCGGGGAGCTGTTTTTT
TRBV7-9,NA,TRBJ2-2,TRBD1,CASSLRTGAGELFF,TGTGCCAGCAGCCTACGGACAGGGGCCGGGGAGCTGTTTTTT
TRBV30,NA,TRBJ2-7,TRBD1,CAWSVQGGTGGSEQYF,TGTGCCTGGAGTGTACAAGGCGGGACAGGGGGTTCCGAGCAGTACTTC